These 5 T cell receptor beta chains originate from one sample sequenced in a study of identical twins. TCRdb analysed the 5' RACE reads with MiXCR anew, one entry per CDR3 protein. The data show around 1.7 million distinct CDR3 sequences, about 31% seen once. Sequencing was performed on cord blood. These TCRs come from a newborn girl in good health.

This clonotype was detected only a few times. The V gene is TRBV20-1, the J gene TRBJ2-7, with unresolved D. The germline V gene has CDR1 DFQATT and CDR2 SNEGSKA (reference sequence). There are 12 residues in the CDR3. CDR3: CRAGVSSYEQYF. The DNA of the CDR3 is TGCAGGGCAGGTGTGAGCTCCTACGAGCAGTACTTC.

The rearrangement links TRBV5-1 to TRBJ1-5; D not resolved. CDR1 is SGHRS and CDR2 is YFSETQ in the germline V gene. V was clipped by 3 bases and J by 2 bases, with 6 bases between them. The CDR3 is 13 residues long. The DNA of the CDR3 is TGCGCCAGCAGCTGGAAGGGCAATCAGCCCCAGCATTTT. Translation gives CASSWKGNQPQHF.

This clonotype was seen only a few times. V usage is TRBV6-5 and J usage is TRBJ2-3; weak D call: TRBD2 (6 bases). Germline-derived CDR1 and CDR2 are MNHEY and SVGAGI. The CDR3 loop spans 14 amino acids. Trimming took off 5 bases at V and 0 bases at J, with 9 bases between the two ends. This chain's CDR3 is CASSATRSTDTQYF. In DNA form, the CDR3 reads TGTGCCAGCAGTGCGACTAGGAGCACAGATACGCAGTATTTT.

This chain connects TRBV5-1 to TRBJ1-2, with D perhaps TRBD1 (5 bases). Trimming took 5 bases from V and 5 from J, leaving 19 bases between them. Germline-derived CDR1 and CDR2 are SGHRS and YFSETQ. This CDR3 is built from 15 residues. The chain's CDR3 is CASSIGVPQGYGYTF. The CDR3 region has the DNA TGCGCCAGCAGTATCGGAGTGCCTCAGGGTTATGGCTACACCTTC.

V and J are TRBV20-1 and TRBJ2-4; no definite D call. Germline V gene data show CDR1 as DFQATT and CDR2 as SNEGSKA (reference sequence). CDR3 size: 13 residues. Deletions cut 8 bases from V and 0 bases from J, with 11 bases between. In DNA, the CDR3 is TGCAGTACGAAGACCCTAGCCAAAAACATTCAGTACTTC. It codes for CSTKTLAKNIQYF.